Sequencing of this T cell receptor (beta chain) was carried out in a study of T cell responses to AZD1222 COVID-19 vaccine. Profiling relied on immunoSEQ multiplex PCR, and the TCRdb table lists in-frame clones only, not all of them. The repertoire holds roughly 80,000 clones, with 75% to 95% as singletons. This clone appeared a single time. The target antigen is unknown. Trimming stripped 4 bases from V and 4 bases from J, with 15 bases between. The CDR3 extends over 14 amino acids. Germline V CDR1 and CDR2: SQVTM, ANQGSEA. Study findings and constraints: It was only after the peak T cell response that any repertoires were sampled. Donors were chiefly white British, with a greater number of females, and clonal diversity was perhaps underestimated.

This rearrangement joins TRBV29-1 to TRBJ2-3; tentatively, D is TRBD2 (6 bases). The sequences come from peripheral blood, collected 28 days after the second AZD1222 dose. The TCR comes from an adult who received the AZD1222 COVID-19 vaccine. CDR3 nucleotide sequence: TGCAGCGTTGTAAAGGGACGGGAGTCAGATACGCAGTATTTT. Protein product: CSVVKGRESDTQYF.